These 3 T cell receptor beta chains were sequenced from one sample in a study of PD-1 blockade in classical Hodgkin lymphoma. Time point described: cycle 4 day 1 (C4D1), after less than 7 weeks of nivolumab. Every patient had relapsed following autologous stem cell transplantation, and cohorts differed in brentuximab vedotin exposure. Thawed PBMCs were the source of CD4+ T cells, purified by magnetic negative selection. Data came from immunoSEQ multiplex PCR; TCRdb stores just in-frame clones and leaves some out. In the table there are tens of thousands of clones, approximately 89% of which are singletons. The specimen was CD4+ T cells from blood, collected before the fourth cycle of nivolumab. The receptors here all came from a human donor with classical Hodgkin lymphoma.

The V gene is TRBV5-1, the J gene TRBJ2-3; D is uncertain. Trimming removed 5 bases from V and 4 bases from J, with 5 bases in between. The CDR3 has 11 residues. Germline CDR1 SGHRS, CDR2 YFSETQ. In DNA, the CDR3 is TGCGCCAGCAGACTTTCAGATACGCAGTATTTT. Its protein product is CASRLSDTQYF.

The V call is TRBV4-3, the J call TRBJ2-7, with 7 bases that match TRBD1. Trimming removed 3 bases from V and 0 bases from J; junction bases left unmatched: 8. This CDR3 has 16 residues. From germline, CDR1 is LGHNA and CDR2 YSLEER. CDR3 residues: CASSHDRVLLSYEQYF. In nucleotides, the CDR3 is TGCGCCAGCAGCCATGACAGGGTTCTCCTCTCCTACGAGCAGTACTTC.

This clone was detected a few times. This chain links TRBV2 with TRBJ2-2; the match to TRBD2 covers 7 bases. The CDR3 has 15 amino acids. V lost 7 bases to trimming and J lost 2 bases; unmatched junction nucleotides: 7. CDR1 and CDR2 (germline): SNHLY, FYNNEI. The CDR3 nucleotides are TGTGCCAGCACCAGACTAGCAAGTAACACCGGGGAGCTGTTTTTT. This sequence encodes CASTRLASNTGELFF.